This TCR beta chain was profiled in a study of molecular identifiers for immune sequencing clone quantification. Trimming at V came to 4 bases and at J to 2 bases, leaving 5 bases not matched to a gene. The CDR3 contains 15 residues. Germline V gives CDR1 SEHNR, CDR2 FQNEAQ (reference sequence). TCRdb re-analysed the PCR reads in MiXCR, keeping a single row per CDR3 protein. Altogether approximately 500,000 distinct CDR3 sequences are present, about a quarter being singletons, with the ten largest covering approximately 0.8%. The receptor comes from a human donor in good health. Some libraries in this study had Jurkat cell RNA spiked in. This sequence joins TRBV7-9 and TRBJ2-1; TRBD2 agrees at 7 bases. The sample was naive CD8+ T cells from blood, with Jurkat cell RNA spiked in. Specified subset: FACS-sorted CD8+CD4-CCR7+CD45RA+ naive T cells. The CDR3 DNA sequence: TGTGCCAGCAGCTCCTCTAGCGGCGCCTACAATGAGCAGTTCTTC. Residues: CASSSSSGAYNEQFF.